This TCR beta chain was identified during a study of CD8 T cells in ankylosing spondylitis. In germline, CDR1 is LNHNV, CDR2 YYDKDF (reference sequence). CDR3 size: 13 residues. The ends were cut back, 0 bases at V and 11 bases at J, with 13 bases in the middle. Each CDR3 protein gets one entry after TCRdb re-called the 5' RACE reads with MiXCR. This sample has about 220,000 distinct CDR3 sequences, with 10% found just once. This clonotype turned up a few times. The material sequenced was blood, either unsorted or a sorted T cell fraction (not recorded which). V and J are TRBV15 and TRBJ1-1, with a tentative D call TRBD1 (5 bases). This clonotype was obtained from a male donor with ankylosing spondylitis or in good health (not recorded which). The CDR3, as DNA: TGTGCCACCAGCAGAGATATAGGGGTTCTGGCTTTCTTT. As protein: CATSRDIGVLAFF. The whole variable domain, remainder taken from reference TRBV15 and TRBJ1-1, is DAMVIQNPRYQVTQFGKPVTLSCSQTLNHNVMYWYQQKSSQAPKLLFHYYDKDFNNEADTPDNFQSRRPNTSFCFLDIRSPGLGDTAMYLCATSRDIGVLAFFGQGTRLTVV.